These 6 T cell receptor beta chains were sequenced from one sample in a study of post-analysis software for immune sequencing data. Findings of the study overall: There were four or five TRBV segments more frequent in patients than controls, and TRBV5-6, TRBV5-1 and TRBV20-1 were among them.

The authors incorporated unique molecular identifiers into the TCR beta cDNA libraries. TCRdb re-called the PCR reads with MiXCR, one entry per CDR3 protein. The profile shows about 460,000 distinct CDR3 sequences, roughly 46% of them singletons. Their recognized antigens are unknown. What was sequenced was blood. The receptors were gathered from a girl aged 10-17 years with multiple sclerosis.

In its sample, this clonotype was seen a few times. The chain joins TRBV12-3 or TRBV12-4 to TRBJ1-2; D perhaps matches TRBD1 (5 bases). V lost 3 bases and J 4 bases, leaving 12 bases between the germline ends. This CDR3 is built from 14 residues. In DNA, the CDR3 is TGTGCCAGCAGTTTGTCAGGGCGAGGCTATGGCTACACCTTC. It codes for CASSLSGRGYGYTF.

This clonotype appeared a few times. The CDR3 protein is CSAHDRDLKYNEQFF. The CDR3 DNA is TGCAGTGCTCATGACAGGGACTTAAAATACAATGAGCAGTTCTTC. The gene calls are TRBV20-1 and TRBJ2-1, with TRBD1 as a possible D gene (7 bases). Germline values: CDR1 DFQATT, CDR2 SNEGSKA (reference sequence). The CDR3 length is 15 residues. V dropped 5 bases and J dropped 4 bases, with 18 bases sitting between them.

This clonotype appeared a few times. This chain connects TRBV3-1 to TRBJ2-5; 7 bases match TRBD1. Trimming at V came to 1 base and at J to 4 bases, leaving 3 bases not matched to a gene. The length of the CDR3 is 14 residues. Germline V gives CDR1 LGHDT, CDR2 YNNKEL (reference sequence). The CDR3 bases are TGTGCCAGCAGCCAAGGTTACAGGGGAGAGACCCAGTACTTC. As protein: CASSQGYRGETQYF.

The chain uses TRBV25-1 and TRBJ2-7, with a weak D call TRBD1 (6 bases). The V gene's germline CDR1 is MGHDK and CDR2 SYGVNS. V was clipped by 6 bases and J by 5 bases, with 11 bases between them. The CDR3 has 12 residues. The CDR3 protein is CASRQGTHEQYF. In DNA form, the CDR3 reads TGTGCCAGCAGACAGGGAACCCACGAGCAGTACTTC.

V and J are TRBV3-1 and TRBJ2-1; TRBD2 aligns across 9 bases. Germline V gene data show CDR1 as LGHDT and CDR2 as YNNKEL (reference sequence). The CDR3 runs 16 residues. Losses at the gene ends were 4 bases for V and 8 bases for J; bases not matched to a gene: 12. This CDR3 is CASSPRGSGSPDEQFF. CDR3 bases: TGTGCCAGCAGCCCCCGGGGTAGCGGGAGCCCCGATGAGCAGTTCTTC.

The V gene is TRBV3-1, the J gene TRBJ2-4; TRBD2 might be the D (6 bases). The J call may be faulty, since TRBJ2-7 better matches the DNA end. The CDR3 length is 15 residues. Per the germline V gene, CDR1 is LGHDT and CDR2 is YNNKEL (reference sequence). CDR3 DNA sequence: TGTGCCAGCAGCCGAGTCTGGGCGGGACCCTACGAGCAGTACTTC. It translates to CASSRVWAGPYEQYF.